The present entry profiles one T cell receptor beta chain with its context. Antigen unknown. This entry is derived from a study of cytomegalovirus exposure and HLA in healthy donors. V was shortened by 5 bases and J by 12 bases, with 13 bases between the two germline ends. CDR1 and CDR2 from the germline V gene are SGHVS and FNYEAQ. This CDR3 is built from 11 residues. The study ran its PCR with 60 Vbeta and 13 Jbeta primers. TCRdb's copy holds only in-frame clones and misses some; the assay was immunoSEQ multiplex PCR. The sample records about 160,000 clones, approximately 80% being singletons. Overall study findings and caveats: Certain indistinguishable V segments, among them TRBV6-2 and TRBV6-3, were excluded. For most subjects, TCR beta sequences were reported to predict HLA-A and HLA-B alleles with accuracy. Cytomegalovirus-associated status was assigned to some 180 TCR beta chains. Reportedly, diagnosis of cytomegalovirus status by the classifier showed high specificity and sensitivity.

The material sequenced was PBMCs. The sequence was obtained from a woman in her fifties or sixties in good health and CMV-seropositive. V is TRBV7-6 and J is TRBJ1-1, with D possibly TRBD1 on 5 matching bases. The CDR3 DNA follows: TGTGCCAGCAGCCTCCAGGGCTCTCCTTTCTTT. Translated: CASSLQGSPFF. Full variable domain (missing parts from reference TRBV7-6 and TRBJ1-1): GAGVSQSPRYKVTKRGQDVALRCDPISGHVSLYWYRQALGQGPEFLTYFNYEAQQDKSGLPNDRFSAERPEGSISTLTIQRTEQRDSAMYRCASSLQGSPFFGQGTRLTVV.